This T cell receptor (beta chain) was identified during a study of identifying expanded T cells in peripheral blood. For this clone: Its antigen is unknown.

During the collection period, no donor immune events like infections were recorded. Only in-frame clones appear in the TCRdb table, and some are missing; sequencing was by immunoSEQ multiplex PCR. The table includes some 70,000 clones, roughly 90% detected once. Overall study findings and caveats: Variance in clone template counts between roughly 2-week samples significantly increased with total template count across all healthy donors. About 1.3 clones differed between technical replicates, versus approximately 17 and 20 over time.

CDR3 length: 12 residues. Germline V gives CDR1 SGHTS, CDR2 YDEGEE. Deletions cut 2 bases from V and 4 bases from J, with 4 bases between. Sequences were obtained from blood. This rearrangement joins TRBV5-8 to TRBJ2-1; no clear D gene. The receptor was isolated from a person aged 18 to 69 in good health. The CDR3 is CASSFSYNEQFF. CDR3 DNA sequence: TGTGCCAGCAGCTTTTCGTACAATGAGCAGTTCTTC. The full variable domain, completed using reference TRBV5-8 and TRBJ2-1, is EAGVTQSPTHLIKTRGQQATLRCSPISGHTSVYWYQQALGLGLQFLLWYDEGEERNRGNFPPRFSGRQFPNYSSELNVNALELEDSALYLCASSFSYNEQFFGPGTRLTVL.